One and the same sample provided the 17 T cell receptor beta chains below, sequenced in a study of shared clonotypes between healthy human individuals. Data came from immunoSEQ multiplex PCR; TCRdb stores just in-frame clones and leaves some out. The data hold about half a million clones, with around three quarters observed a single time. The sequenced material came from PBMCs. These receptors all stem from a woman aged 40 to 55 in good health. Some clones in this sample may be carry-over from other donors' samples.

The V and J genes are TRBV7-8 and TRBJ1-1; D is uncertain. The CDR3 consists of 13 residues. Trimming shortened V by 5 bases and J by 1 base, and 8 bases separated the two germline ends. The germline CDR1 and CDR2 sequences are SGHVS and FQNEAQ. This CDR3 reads CASSQTRNTEAFF. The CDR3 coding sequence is TGTGCCAGCAGCCAGACAAGGAACACTGAAGCTTTCTTT. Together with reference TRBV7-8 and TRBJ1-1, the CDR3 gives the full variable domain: GAGVSQSPRYKVAKRGQDVALRCDPISGHVSLFWYQQALGQGPEFLTYFQNEAQLDKSGLPSDRFFAERPEGSVSTLKIQRTQQEDSAVYLCASSQTRNTEAFFGQGTRLTVV.

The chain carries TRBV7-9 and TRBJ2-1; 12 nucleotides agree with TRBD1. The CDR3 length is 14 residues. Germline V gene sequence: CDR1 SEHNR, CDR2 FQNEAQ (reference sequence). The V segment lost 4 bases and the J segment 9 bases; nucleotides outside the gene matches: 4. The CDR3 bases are TGTGCCAGCAGCTCGGGACAGGGGGCGGGTGAGCAGTTCTTC. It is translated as CASSSGQGAGEQFF.

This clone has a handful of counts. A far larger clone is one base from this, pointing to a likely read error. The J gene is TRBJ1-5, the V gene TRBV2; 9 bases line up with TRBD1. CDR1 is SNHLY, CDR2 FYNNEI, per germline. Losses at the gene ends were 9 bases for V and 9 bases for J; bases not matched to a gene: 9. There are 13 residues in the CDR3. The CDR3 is CASHGTGKAPQHF. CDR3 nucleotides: TGTGCCAGTCACGGGACAGGGAAGGCGCCCCAGCATTTT.

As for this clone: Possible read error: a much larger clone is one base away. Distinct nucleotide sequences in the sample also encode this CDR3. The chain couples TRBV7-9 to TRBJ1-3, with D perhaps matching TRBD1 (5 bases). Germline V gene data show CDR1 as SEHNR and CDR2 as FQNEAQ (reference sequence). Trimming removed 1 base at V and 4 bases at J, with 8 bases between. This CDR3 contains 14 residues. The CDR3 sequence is CASSLGGTGNTIYF. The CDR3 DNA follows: TGTGCCAGCAGCTTAGGGGGGACCGGAAACACCATATATTTT.

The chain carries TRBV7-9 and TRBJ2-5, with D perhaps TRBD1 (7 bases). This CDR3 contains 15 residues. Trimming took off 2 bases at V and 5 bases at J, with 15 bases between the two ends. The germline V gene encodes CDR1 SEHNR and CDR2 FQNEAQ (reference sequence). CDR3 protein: CASSLLQGEAETQYF. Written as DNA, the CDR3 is TGTGCCAGCAGCTTACTCCAGGGGGAGGCGGAGACCCAGTACTTC.

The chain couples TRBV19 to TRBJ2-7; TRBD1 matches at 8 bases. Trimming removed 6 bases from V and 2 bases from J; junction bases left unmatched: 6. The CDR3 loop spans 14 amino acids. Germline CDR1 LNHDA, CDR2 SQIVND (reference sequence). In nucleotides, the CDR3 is TGTGCCAGTAGGGAGGACAGGGCCGCCTACGAGCAGTACTTC. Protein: CASREDRAAYEQYF.

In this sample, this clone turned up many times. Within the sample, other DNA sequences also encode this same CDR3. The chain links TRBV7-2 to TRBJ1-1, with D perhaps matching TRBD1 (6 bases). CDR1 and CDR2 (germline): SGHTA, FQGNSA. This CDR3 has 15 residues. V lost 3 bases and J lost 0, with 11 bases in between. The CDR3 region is CASSFGQNMNTEAFF. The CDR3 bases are TGTGCCAGCAGCTTCGGACAGAACATGAACACTGAAGCTTTCTTT.

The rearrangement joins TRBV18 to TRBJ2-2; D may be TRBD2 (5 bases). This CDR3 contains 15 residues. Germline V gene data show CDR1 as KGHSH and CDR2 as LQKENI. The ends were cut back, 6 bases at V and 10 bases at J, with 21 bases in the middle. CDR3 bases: TGTGCCAGCTCCCTGTCGAGTAGCGTGATTGAGGAGCTGTTTTTT. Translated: CASSLSSSVIEELFF.

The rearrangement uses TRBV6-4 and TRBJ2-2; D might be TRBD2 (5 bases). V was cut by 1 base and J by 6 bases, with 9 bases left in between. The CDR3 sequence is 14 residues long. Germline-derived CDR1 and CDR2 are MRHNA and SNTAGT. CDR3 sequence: CASSDFPEAGELFF. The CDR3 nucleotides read TGTGCCAGCAGTGACTTCCCGGAGGCCGGGGAGCTGTTTTTT.

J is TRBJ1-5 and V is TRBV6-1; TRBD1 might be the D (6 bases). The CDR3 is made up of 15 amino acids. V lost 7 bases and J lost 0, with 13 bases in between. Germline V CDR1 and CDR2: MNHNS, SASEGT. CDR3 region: CASTLGQYSNQPQHF. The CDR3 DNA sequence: TGTGCCAGCACTCTGGGACAATATAGCAATCAGCCCCAGCATTTT.

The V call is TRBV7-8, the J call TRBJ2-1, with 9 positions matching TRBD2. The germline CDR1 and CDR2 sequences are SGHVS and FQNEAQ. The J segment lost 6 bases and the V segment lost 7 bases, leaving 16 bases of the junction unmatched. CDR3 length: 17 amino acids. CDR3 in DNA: TGTGCCAGCACCCTTAGGGGTGGCGGGAGGGCCGGCAATGAGCAGTTCTTC. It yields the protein CASTLRGGGRAGNEQFF.

CDR3 DNA: TGTGCCAGCAGCTTAAGGACAGATCGCGAGCAGTACTTC. Translated, it gives CASSLRTDREQYF. The chain joins TRBV7-8 to TRBJ2-5; TRBD1 is a possible D gene (6 bases). The DNA matches TRBJ2-7 better at its end, which makes the J call doubtful. The CDR3 loop spans 13 amino acids. The germline V gene has CDR1 SGHVS and CDR2 FQNEAQ.

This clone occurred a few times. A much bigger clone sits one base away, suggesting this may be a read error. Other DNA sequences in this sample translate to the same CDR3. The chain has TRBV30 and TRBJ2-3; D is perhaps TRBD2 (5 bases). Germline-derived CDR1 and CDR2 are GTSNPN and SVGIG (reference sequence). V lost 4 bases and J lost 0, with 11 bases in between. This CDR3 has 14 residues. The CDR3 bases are TGTGCCTGGATGAGAGGGAGAAGCACAGATACGCAGTATTTT. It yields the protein CAWMRGRSTDTQYF.

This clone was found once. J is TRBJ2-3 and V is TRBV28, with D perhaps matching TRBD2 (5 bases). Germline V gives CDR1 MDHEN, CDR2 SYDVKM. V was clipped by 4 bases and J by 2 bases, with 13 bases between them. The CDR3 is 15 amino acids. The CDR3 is CASSSRAEPTDTQYF. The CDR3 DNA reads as TGTGCCAGCAGTTCCCGAGCGGAACCCACAGATACGCAGTATTTT.

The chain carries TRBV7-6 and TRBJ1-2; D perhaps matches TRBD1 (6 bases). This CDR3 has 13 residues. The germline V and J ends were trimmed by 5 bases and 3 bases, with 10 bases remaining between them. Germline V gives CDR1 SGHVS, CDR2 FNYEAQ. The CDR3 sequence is CASSKGQYYGYTF. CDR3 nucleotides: TGTGCCAGCAGCAAAGGACAGTACTATGGCTACACCTTC.

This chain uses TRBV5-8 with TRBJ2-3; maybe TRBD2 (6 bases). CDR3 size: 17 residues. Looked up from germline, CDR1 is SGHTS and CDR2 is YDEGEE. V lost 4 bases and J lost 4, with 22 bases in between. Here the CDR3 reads CASSANIAVYGSDTQYF. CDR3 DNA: TGTGCCAGCAGCGCGAATATAGCGGTGTATGGCTCAGATACGCAGTATTTT. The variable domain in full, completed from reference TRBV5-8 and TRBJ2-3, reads EAGVTQSPTHLIKTRGQQATLRCSPISGHTSVYWYQQALGLGLQFLLWYDEGEERNRGNFPPRFSGRQFPNYSSELNVNALELEDSALYLCASSANIAVYGSDTQYFGPGTRLTVL.

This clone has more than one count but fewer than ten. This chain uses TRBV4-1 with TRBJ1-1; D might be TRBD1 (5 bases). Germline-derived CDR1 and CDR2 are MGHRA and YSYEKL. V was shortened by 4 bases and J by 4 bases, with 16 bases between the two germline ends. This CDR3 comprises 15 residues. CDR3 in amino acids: CASSPLQGRGTEAFF. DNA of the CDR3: TGCGCCAGCAGCCCCCTCCAGGGTAGGGGCACTGAAGCTTTCTTT.